Detailed here is one T cell receptor (beta chain). This entry comes from a study of OX40 agonist ivuxolimab in advanced cancers. Across the whole study: The dose-escalation group included hepatocellular carcinoma, melanoma, renal cell carcinoma and head and neck cancer. A history of anti-PD-1, anti-PD-L1 or anti-CTLA-4 therapy was acceptable, and approximately 39% had some.

Any history of autoimmune disease or systemic immunosuppression disqualified patients. Repertoires were generated with immunoSEQ multiplex PCR, while TCRdb's copy carries only in-frame clones and drops some. The sample holds 90,000 or so clones, approximately 92% seen once. The source is an adult with an advanced solid tumor such as melanoma, head and neck, liver or kidney cancer. The source material was CD4+ or CD8+ T cells sorted from blood, sampled in a trial of the OX40 agonist ivuxolimab.

Here the CDR3 reads CASSKAGGSYEQYF. For the CDR3, the DNA is TGTGCCAGCTCGAAAGCGGGAGGGTCCTACGAGCAGTACTTC. The chain has TRBV18 and TRBJ2-7, with TRBD2 matching 10 bases. Trimming at V came to 6 bases and at J to 1 base, leaving 3 bases not matched to a gene. The germline V gene has CDR1 KGHSH and CDR2 LQKENI. This CDR3 contains 14 residues.